One sample yielded the 5 T cell receptor beta chains listed below, sequenced in a study of T cell repertoires in cytomegalovirus infection. A single record per CDR3 protein comes from TCRdb applying MiXCR to the reads. The table has around 77,000 distinct CDR3 sequences, 20% to 25% seen once. Their cognate antigens are unknown. Sequences were derived from CD8+ T cells from cultured PBMCs, sampled from culture after CMV antigen stimulation. The receptor source for this set is a human donor in good health (CMV status not recorded). Some clones in this sample may be carry-over from other donors' samples.

This chain connects TRBV20-1 to TRBJ1-1; D is uncertain. The CDR3 spans 11 residues. Germline loops: CDR1 DFQATT, CDR2 SNEGSKA (reference sequence). Trimming shortened V by 0 bases and J by 8 bases, and 7 bases separated the two germline ends. Here the CDR3 reads CSAREGIEAFF. The CDR3 DNA reads TGCAGTGCTAGAGAAGGGATAGAAGCTTTCTTT.

This clonotype has a handful of counts. The chain recombines TRBV7-9 with TRBJ1-2; D unresolved. The CDR3 is made up of 12 amino acids. V was shortened by 8 bases and J by 3 bases, with 10 bases between the two germline ends. Germline loops: CDR1 SEHNR, CDR2 FQNEAQ (reference sequence). The chain's CDR3 is CASRGTDYGYTF. CDR3 nucleotides: TGTGCCAGCCGAGGAACTGACTATGGCTACACCTTC.

This clonotype occurred a few times. CDR3: CAYEGAGEADTQYF. The CDR3 DNA is TGTGCCTACGAGGGCGCAGGGGAGGCAGATACGCAGTATTTT. The chain employs TRBV2 and TRBJ2-3; D is possibly TRBD1 or TRBD2 (6 bases each). Germline assignment: CDR1 SNHLY and CDR2 FYNNEI. Trimming removed 11 bases from V and 4 bases from J, with 19 bases in between. This CDR3 region has 14 residues.

This clonotype turned up a few times. This chain joins TRBV4-1 and TRBJ2-5; D may be TRBD2 (5 bases). The CDR3 has 16 amino acids. V was clipped by 0 bases and J by 2 bases, with 13 bases between them. CDR1 and CDR2 (germline): MGHRA, YSYEKL. The CDR3 nucleotides are TGCGCCAGCAGCCAAGAAGGGCACAGCGGACAAGAGACCCAGTACTTC. Translated: CASSQEGHSGQETQYF.

This clonotype occurred a few times. The chain is built from TRBV20-1 and TRBJ1-1, with D possibly TRBD1 on 5 matching bases. Germline CDR1 is DFQATT and CDR2 is SNEGSKA (reference sequence). V dropped 3 bases and J dropped 0 bases, with 11 bases sitting between them. The CDR3 covers 14 residues. The CDR3 spells CSASRQPMNTEAFF. The CDR3 DNA reads as TGCAGTGCTAGCCGACAGCCCATGAACACTGAAGCTTTCTTT.